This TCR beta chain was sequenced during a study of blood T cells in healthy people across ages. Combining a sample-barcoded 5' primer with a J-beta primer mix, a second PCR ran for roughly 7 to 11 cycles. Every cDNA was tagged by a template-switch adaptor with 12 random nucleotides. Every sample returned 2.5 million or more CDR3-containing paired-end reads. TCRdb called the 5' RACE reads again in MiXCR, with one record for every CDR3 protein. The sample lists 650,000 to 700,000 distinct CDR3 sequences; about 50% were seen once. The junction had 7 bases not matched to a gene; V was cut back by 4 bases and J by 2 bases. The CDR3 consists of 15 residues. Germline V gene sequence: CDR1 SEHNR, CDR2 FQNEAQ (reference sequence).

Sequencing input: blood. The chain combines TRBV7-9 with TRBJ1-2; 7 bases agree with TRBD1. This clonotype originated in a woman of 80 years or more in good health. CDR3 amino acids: CASSSQGGSNYGYTF. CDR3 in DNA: TGTGCCAGCAGCTCTCAGGGGGGATCGAACTATGGCTACACCTTC.